This T cell receptor beta chain was sequenced during a study of blood T cell repertoires in COVID-19. This clone was recorded once. The V gene lost 1 base and the J gene lost 3 bases, with 12 bases spanning the gap. The CDR3 has 15 amino acids. Per the germline V gene, CDR1 is SGHRS and CDR2 is YFSETQ. The table came from immunoSEQ multiplex PCR; TCRdb's copy has only in-frame clones and leaves some out. Here the sample spans 270,000 or so clones, about four fifths being singletons. This chain joins TRBV5-1 and TRBJ2-3; possibly TRBD2 for D (6 bases). Sequencing used PBMCs or T cells enriched from blood (not recorded which). This clonotype originated in a man aged 45 to 65 who had recovered from COVID-19. CDR3 in amino acids: CASSLKASATDTQYF. The CDR3 DNA reads TGCGCCAGCAGCTTGAAGGCTAGCGCGACAGATACGCAGTATTTT.